The 26 T cell receptor beta chains given below trace back to one sample, sequenced in a study of T cells after yellow fever vaccination. TCRdb redid the calling of the 5' RACE reads with MiXCR, one entry per CDR3 protein. The sample carries 250,000 to 400,000 distinct CDR3 sequences, roughly 4% recorded once. This specimen was PBMCs, taken 5 days after the yellow fever booster vaccination. Receptor source: a man aged 18 to 29 who received the YFV17D yellow fever vaccine.

At least ten counts were recorded for this clonotype. The chain carries TRBV9 and TRBJ1-1; the D is unclear. CDR3 length: 16 amino acids. V shed 1 base and J shed 1 base, with 14 bases lying between them. Looked up from germline, CDR1 is SGDLS and CDR2 is YYNGEE. CDR3 amino acids: CASSVTSRAENTEAFF. CDR3 DNA sequence: TGTGCCAGCAGCGTAACATCTCGAGCTGAGAACACTGAAGCTTTCTTT.

This clonotype was detected ten times or more. The chain links TRBV4-1 to TRBJ2-3, with D perhaps assigned TRBD1 or TRBD2 (5 bases each). V was trimmed by 4 bases and J by 0 bases, leaving 11 bases between them. The CDR3 has 15 amino acids. Germline values: CDR1 MGHRA, CDR2 YSYEKL. DNA of the CDR3: TGCGCCAGCAGCCCAGGGACGAGGAGCACAGATACGCAGTATTTT. It translates to CASSPGTRSTDTQYF.

This clonotype appeared a few times. The rearrangement uses TRBV7-2 and TRBJ1-2; possible D gene TRBD1, 6 bases. V was trimmed by 5 bases and J by 8 bases, leaving 21 bases between them. Germline V CDR1 and CDR2: SGHTA, FQGNSA. The length of the CDR3 is 15 residues. The CDR3 spells CASSLRPARGGGYTF. CDR3 nucleotide sequence: TGTGCCAGCAGCCTAAGGCCCGCCAGGGGCGGCGGCTACACCTTC.

This clonotype was seen more than once but under ten times. The V and J genes are TRBV9 and TRBJ2-3; D remains ambiguous. The ends were cut back, 4 bases at V and 0 bases at J, with 12 bases in the middle. Germline V gives CDR1 SGDLS, CDR2 YYNGEE. The CDR3 consists of 15 residues. The CDR3 sequence is CASSPQPQSTDTQYF. In nucleotides, the CDR3 is TGTGCCAGCAGCCCCCAACCTCAGAGCACAGATACGCAGTATTTT.

The gene calls are TRBV10-1 and TRBJ2-7, with D maybe TRBD2 (7 bases). Trimming left V 4 bases short and J 3 bases short, with 16 bases between. This CDR3 region has 15 residues. Germline CDR1 is WNHNN and CDR2 is SYGVQD (reference sequence). The DNA of the CDR3 is TGCGCCAGCAGTGGGGGGGGCCCCGGGATCTACGAGCAGTACGTC. Translating gives CASSGGGPGIYEQYV.

This clonotype appeared many times. The chain recombines TRBV11-3 with TRBJ2-5; D call uncertain. CDR3 length: 14 amino acids. V lost 1 base to trimming and J lost 8 bases, with 14 bases between them. Germline CDR1 and CDR2: SGHNT and YENEEA. CDR3 amino acids: CASSLGADKRTQYF. For the CDR3, the DNA is TGTGCCAGCAGCTTAGGGGCCGATAAGAGAACCCAGTACTTC.

This clonotype appeared a few times. The J gene is TRBJ1-1, the V gene TRBV11-3; 9 bases align to TRBD1. V dropped 4 bases and J dropped 2; count of bases not matched to a gene: 5. CDR1 is SGHNT and CDR2 is YENEEA in the germline V gene. This CDR3 is 15 amino acids long. The DNA of the CDR3 is TGTGCCAGCAGCTCAGCGGGACAGGGAAACACTGAAGCTTTCTTT. Protein product: CASSSAGQGNTEAFF.

This clonotype was observed a few times. The chain carries TRBV3-1 and TRBJ2-7; 7 bases are shared with TRBD1. The CDR3 runs to 14 residues. Germline V lookup: CDR1 LGHDT, CDR2 YNNKEL (reference sequence). V shed 2 bases, J shed 6 bases, and the junction held 7 bases outside the gene matches. The DNA of the CDR3 is TGTGCCAGCAGCCAAAAGGGGGACAGCGCCGAGCAGTACTTC. This gives the protein CASSQKGDSAEQYF.

The table lists this clonotype with a few counts. The J gene is TRBJ2-2, the V gene TRBV5-1, with 7 bases that match TRBD1. This CDR3 spans 15 amino acids. V lost 4 bases to trimming and J lost 6 bases; unmatched junction nucleotides: 9. From germline, CDR1 is SGHRS and CDR2 YFSETQ. This CDR3 reads CASSLYRQGSGELFF. The CDR3 DNA reads as TGCGCCAGCAGCCTCTACCGACAGGGTTCCGGGGAGCTGTTTTTT.

The chain carries TRBV6-5 and TRBJ1-5, with unresolved D. The ends were cut back, 0 bases at V and 5 bases at J, with 8 bases in the middle. Germline V gene data show CDR1 as MNHEY and CDR2 as SVGAGI. The CDR3 contains 14 residues. In DNA form, the CDR3 reads TGTGCCAGCAGTTACTCAGGGTCCGATCAGCCCCAGCATTTT. Translating gives CASSYSGSDQPQHF.

This clonotype was seen a few times. The rearrangement joins TRBV12-3 or TRBV12-4 to TRBJ2-2, with 10 bases fitting TRBD2. CDR3 length: 19 amino acids. V was pared by 5 bases and J by 3 bases, with 15 bases of the junction left unmatched. In DNA form, the CDR3 reads TGTGCCAGCAGTCCAACCCCGTCCACTAGCGGGGCGTACACCGGGGAGCTGTTTTTT. Its translation: CASSPTPSTSGAYTGELFF.

V usage is TRBV5-1 and J usage is TRBJ2-1; D unclear. Trimming took 3 bases from V and 3 from J, leaving 19 bases between them. Germline values: CDR1 SGHRS, CDR2 YFSETQ. The CDR3 runs 17 residues. CDR3 coding DNA: TGCGCCAGCAGCTCCACAGTTAGTCTGGTATACTACAATGAGCAGTTCTTC. This sequence encodes CASSSTVSLVYYNEQFF.

This clonotype has more than one count but fewer than ten. V and J are TRBV19 and TRBJ2-7, with 7 bases fitting TRBD1. Germline V gene lookup returns CDR1 LNHDA and CDR2 SQIVND (reference sequence). CDR3 length: 14 residues. The V gene end was trimmed by 7 bases and the J gene end by 2 bases; junction bases not matched to a gene: 8. The CDR3 loop reads CASKGRDSPYEQYF. In nucleotides, the CDR3 is TGTGCCAGTAAAGGACGGGACAGTCCCTACGAGCAGTACTTC.

The chain couples TRBV9 to TRBJ1-5; D unresolved. The length of the CDR3 is 13 residues. V shed 0 bases and J shed 9 bases, with 10 bases lying between them. CDR1 is SGDLS, CDR2 YYNGEE, per germline. CDR3 amino acids: CASSVVSSGPQHF. CDR3 in DNA: TGTGCCAGCAGCGTAGTTAGCTCGGGGCCCCAGCATTTT.

This clonotype occurred many times. This chain joins TRBV20-1 and TRBJ1-5; 8 bases align to TRBD1. Germline CDR1 and CDR2: DFQATT and SNEGSKA (reference sequence). The CDR3 is 14 amino acids. Germline trimming cut 0 bases from V and 8 bases from J; bases unmatched to any gene: 6. The CDR3 sequence: CSARDNRGGEPQHF. The CDR3 bases are TGCAGTGCTAGAGATAACAGGGGGGGGGAGCCCCAGCATTTT.

This clonotype was counted a few times. The rearrangement joins TRBV9 to TRBJ2-1; D unclear. V lost 3 bases and J 0 bases, leaving 10 bases between the germline ends. Looked up from germline, CDR1 is SGDLS and CDR2 is YYNGEE. This CDR3 is built from 15 residues. The CDR3 DNA reads as TGTGCCAGCAGCGCCGCCGTTAGCTCCTACAATGAGCAGTTCTTC. This codes for CASSAAVSSYNEQFF.

The rearrangement uses TRBV2 and TRBJ2-3, with 10 bases that match TRBD2. CDR3 size: 16 residues. The junction had 9 bases not matched to a gene; V was cut back by 8 bases and J by 1 base. Germline CDR1 reads SNHLY; CDR2 reads FYNNEI. The CDR3 reads CASSKGLAGGTDTQYF. As DNA, the CDR3 is TGTGCCAGCTCCAAAGGGCTAGCGGGGGGCACAGATACGCAGTATTTT. The full variable domain, completed using reference TRBV2 and TRBJ2-3, is EPEVTQTPSHQVTQMGQEVILRCVPISNHLYFYWYRQILGQKVEFLVSFYNNEISEKSEIFDDQFSVERPDGSNFTLKIRSTKLEDSAMYFCASSKGLAGGTDTQYFGPGTRLTVL.

This clonotype was detected ten times or more. The chain carries TRBV4-3 and TRBJ2-3, with 7 bases matching TRBD2. CDR1 LGHNA and CDR2 YSLEER come from the germline V gene. The CDR3 spans 13 residues. The junction had 3 bases not matched to a gene; V was cut back by 4 bases and J by 5 bases. The CDR3 reads CASSREGRDTQYF. DNA for the CDR3: TGCGCCAGCAGCCGGGAGGGCAGAGATACGCAGTATTTT.

The chain is built from TRBV3-1 and TRBJ1-1, with D uncertain. Trimming removed 1 base at V and 7 bases at J, with 10 bases between. From germline, CDR1 is LGHDT and CDR2 YNNKEL (reference sequence). The CDR3 extends over 13 amino acids. The CDR3 DNA is TGTGCCAGCAGCCAAGGAGGGATCGGTGAAGCTTTCTTT. As protein: CASSQGGIGEAFF.

The chain couples TRBV7-2 to TRBJ1-4; 11 positions agree with TRBD1. Germline V lookup: CDR1 SGHTA, CDR2 FQGNSA. The CDR3 sequence is 16 residues long. The trim removed 4 bases at V and 8 bases at J, leaving 9 bases unmatched. CDR3 coding DNA: TGTGCCAGCAGCTGGACAGGGGGCGTACCTGGAGAAAAACTGTTTTTT. Translation gives CASSWTGGVPGEKLFF.

This clonotype was seen ten or more times. V usage is TRBV12-3 or TRBV12-4 and J usage is TRBJ2-2, with D hard to call. The CDR3 is made up of 15 amino acids. V lost 6 bases to trimming and J lost 7 bases, with 18 bases between them. CDR3 bases: TGTGCCAGCAGCACACCGATAGCTGGGATCGGGGAGCTGTTTTTT. Protein product: CASSTPIAGIGELFF.

This clonotype came up many times. The chain is built from TRBV4-1 and TRBJ2-7; the match to TRBD1 covers 9 bases. This CDR3 contains 15 residues. With V trimmed by 5 bases and J by 2 bases, 7 bases remained unmatched. Germline values: CDR1 MGHRA, CDR2 YSYEKL. This chain's CDR3 is CASSMTGGRAYEQYF. The DNA of the CDR3 is TGCGCCAGCAGCATGACAGGGGGTAGGGCCTACGAGCAGTACTTC.

The chain uses TRBV5-1 and TRBJ1-1; no firm D call. The CDR3 has 14 residues. Trimming took 4 bases from V and 4 from J, leaving 14 bases between them. The V gene's germline CDR1 is SGHRS and CDR2 YFSETQ. As DNA, the CDR3 is TGCGCCAGCAGCCCGGGGTCAGCGGTCACTGAAGCTTTCTTT. This translates into CASSPGSAVTEAFF. The full variable domain, in which reference TRBV5-1 and TRBJ1-1 provide the parts outside the CDR3, is KAGVTQTPRYLIKTRGQQVTLSCSPISGHRSVSWYQQTPGQGLQFLFEYFSETQRNKGNFPGRFSGRQFSNSRSEMNVSTLELGDSALYLCASSPGSAVTEAFFGQGTRLTVV.

The V and J genes are TRBV20-1 and TRBJ2-5; 7 positions agree with TRBD2. This CDR3 region has 12 residues. Per germline, CDR1 DFQATT and CDR2 SNEGSKA (reference sequence). Unmatched junction bases numbered 2, after V lost 2 bases and J lost 5 bases. This CDR3 reads CSARKLAETQYF. CDR3 nucleotide sequence: TGCAGTGCTAGAAAACTAGCGGAGACCCAGTACTTC.

The chain has TRBV9 and TRBJ1-2; 7 bases align to TRBD1. This CDR3 comprises 14 residues. CDR1 is SGDLS, CDR2 YYNGEE, per germline. The V segment lost 5 bases and the J segment 3 bases; nucleotides outside the gene matches: 7. CDR3 nucleotide sequence: TGTGCCAGCAGTGACAGGGACTTCGACTATGGCTACACCTTC. It specifies CASSDRDFDYGYTF.

This clonotype was observed at least ten times. The rearrangement links TRBV6-2 or TRBV6-3 to TRBJ1-1; D might be TRBD1 (5 bases). This CDR3 is built from 13 residues. Germline CDR1 and CDR2: MNHEY and SVGEGT. V was shortened by 2 bases and J by 4 bases, with 8 bases between the two germline ends. The CDR3 coding sequence is TGTGCCAGCAGTTACCTGGGACTCACTGAAGCTTTCTTT. This codes for CASSYLGLTEAFF.